The present entry profiles one T cell receptor (beta chain) with its context. As yet, its antigen is unknown. From germline, CDR1 is LGHNT and CDR2 FRNRAP. The trim removed 2 bases at V and 6 bases at J, leaving 5 bases unmatched. The CDR3 sequence is 16 residues long. This specimen belongs to a study of cytomegalovirus exposure and HLA in healthy donors. Data came from immunoSEQ multiplex PCR; TCRdb stores just in-frame clones and leaves some out. Found here are about 160,000 clones, just under 90% of them singletons; the top ten hold 9% to 12%. Study findings and constraints: A classifier reportedly called cytomegalovirus status with high sensitivity and specificity.

The clonotype was recovered from a woman aged 18 to 35 in good health and CMV-seropositive. Input material: PBMCs. The J gene is TRBJ2-2, the V gene TRBV12-5; 11 bases are shared with TRBD2. The CDR3 spells CASGLTLAGAPGELFF. CDR3 coding DNA: TGTGCTAGTGGTTTGACACTAGCGGGAGCTCCCGGGGAGCTGTTTTTT.